The 3 T cell receptor beta chains in this list originate from one sample, sequenced in a study of graft-versus-host responses after intestinal transplantation. Clones were read by immunoSEQ multiplex PCR, and TCRdb kept only the in-frame ones, dropping some. The profile shows almost 70,000 clones, roughly 92% of them singletons. The sample in question was bone marrow, obtained approximately 700 days after intestinal transplantation. Every receptor here comes from a human patient who received an intestinal transplant, so some T cells may come from the graft donor.

Only a few counts were recorded for this clone. This chain uses TRBV7-9 with TRBJ2-7; weak D call: TRBD1 (6 bases). CDR3 length: 11 amino acids. Trimming took off 5 bases at V and 6 bases at J, with 8 bases between the two ends. CDR1 SEHNR and CDR2 FQNEAQ come from the germline V gene (reference sequence). CDR3 residues: CASSRDTEQYF. The CDR3 bases are TGTGCCAGCAGCCGGGACACCGAGCAGTACTTC.

A single count supports this clone. V gene TRBV4-1 combines with J gene TRBJ2-7; TRBD1 matches 7 bases. V lost 0 bases, J lost 3 bases, and 2 bases stayed unmatched. CDR3 size: 14 residues. The germline V gene encodes CDR1 MGHRA and CDR2 YSYEKL. The chain's CDR3 is CASSQDTGDYEQYF. The CDR3 nucleotides are TGCGCCAGCAGCCAAGATACAGGGGACTACGAGCAGTACTTC.

The V gene is TRBV19, the J gene TRBJ1-1; D gene uncertain. Trimming removed 2 bases from V and 8 bases from J, with 6 bases in between. This CDR3 has 11 residues. The germline CDR1 and CDR2 sequences are LNHDA and SQIVND (reference sequence). DNA of the CDR3: TGTGCCAGTAGTATAATTGGAGAAGCTTTCTTT. Residues: CASSIIGEAFF.